This T cell receptor (beta chain) was sequenced for a study of blood T cell repertoires in COVID-19. Across the study: The analysed material was cDNA or gDNA that came from T cells, B-cell-depleted T cells, or PBMCs.

As processed by the authors: It was from reference gene primer amplification that nucleated cell counts were estimated. Assay used: immunoSEQ multiplex PCR; TCRdb lists only in-frame clones, some missing. The DNA was the basis for D and trimming; V, J and clone size are from that table. The sample includes some 250,000 clones, about 90% of them seen just once. CDR3 length equals 15 residues. Germline V lookup: CDR1 MNHEY, CDR2 SMNVEV (reference sequence). Trimming left V 6 bases short and J 4 bases short, with 16 bases between. The cohort comprised adults aged 18 to 89 years residing in under 25 US areas.

Source material: PBMCs or T cells enriched from blood (not recorded which). The TCR comes from a human donor in a cohort exposed to, infected with or recovered from COVID-19 (not recorded which). The donor label of this sample is uncertain. This chain joins TRBV27 and TRBJ1-5; tentative D call: TRBD1 (6 bases). CDR3 residues: CASSFTQQGNQPQHF. Written as DNA, the CDR3 is TGTGCCAGCAGCTTCACCCAACAGGGAAATCAGCCCCAGCATTTT.